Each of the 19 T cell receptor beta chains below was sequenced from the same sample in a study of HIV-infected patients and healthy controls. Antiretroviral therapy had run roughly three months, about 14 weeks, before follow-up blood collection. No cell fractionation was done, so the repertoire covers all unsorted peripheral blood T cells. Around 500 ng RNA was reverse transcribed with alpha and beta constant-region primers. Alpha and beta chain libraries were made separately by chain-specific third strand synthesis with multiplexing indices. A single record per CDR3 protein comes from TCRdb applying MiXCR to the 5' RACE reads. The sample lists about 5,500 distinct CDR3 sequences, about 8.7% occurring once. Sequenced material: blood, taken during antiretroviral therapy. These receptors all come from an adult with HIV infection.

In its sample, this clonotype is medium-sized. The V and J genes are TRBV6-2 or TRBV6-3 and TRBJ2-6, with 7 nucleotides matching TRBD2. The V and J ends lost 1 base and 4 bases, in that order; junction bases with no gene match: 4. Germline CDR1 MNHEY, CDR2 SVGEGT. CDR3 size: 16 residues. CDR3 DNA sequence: TGTGCCAGCAGTTACTGGAGCGGGGTCGGGGCCAACGTCCTGACTTTC. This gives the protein CASSYWSGVGANVLTF.

The chain's CDR3 is CASSLGGTNTEAFF. In DNA, the CDR3 is TGTGCCAGCAGTCTGGGGGGGACAAACACTGAAGCTTTCTTT. The gene calls are TRBV6-5 and TRBJ1-1; D perhaps matches TRBD1 (6 bases). Deletions cut 5 bases from V and 2 bases from J, with 12 bases between. The germline gives CDR1 MNHEY, CDR2 SVGAGI. The length of the CDR3 is 14 residues.

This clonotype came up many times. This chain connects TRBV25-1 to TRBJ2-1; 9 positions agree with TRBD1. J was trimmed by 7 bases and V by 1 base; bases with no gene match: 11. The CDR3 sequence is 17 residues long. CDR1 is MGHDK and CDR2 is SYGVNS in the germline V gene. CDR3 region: CASSELQGQGGDNEQFF. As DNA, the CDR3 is TGTGCCAGCAGTGAATTACAGGGACAGGGTGGTGATAATGAGCAGTTCTTC.

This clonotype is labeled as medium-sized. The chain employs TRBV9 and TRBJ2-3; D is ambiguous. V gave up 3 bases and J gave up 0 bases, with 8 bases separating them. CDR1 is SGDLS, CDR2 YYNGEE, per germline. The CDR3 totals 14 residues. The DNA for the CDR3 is TGTGCCAGCAGCGGTACTTGGAGCACAGATACGCAGTATTTT. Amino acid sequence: CASSGTWSTDTQYF.

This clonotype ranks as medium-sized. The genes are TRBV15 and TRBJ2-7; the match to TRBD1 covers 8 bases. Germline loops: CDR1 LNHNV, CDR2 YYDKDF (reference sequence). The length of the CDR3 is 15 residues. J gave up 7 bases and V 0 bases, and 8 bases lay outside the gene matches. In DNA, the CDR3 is TGTGCCACCAGCAGAGAAGTTCAGGGGGCGGGGGAGCAGTACTTC. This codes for CATSREVQGAGEQYF.

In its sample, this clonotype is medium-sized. The CDR3 region has the DNA TGTGCCACCAGTGACTCGGGACAGGGGGCTACTGGAAACACCATATATTTT. Its protein is CATSDSGQGATGNTIYF. This chain links TRBV24-1 with TRBJ1-3; 12 bases line up with TRBD1. CDR3 length: 17 amino acids. With 4 bases clipped from V and 2 bases from J, the junction kept 5 bases outside the gene matches. Germline CDR1 reads KGHDR; CDR2 reads SFDVKD.

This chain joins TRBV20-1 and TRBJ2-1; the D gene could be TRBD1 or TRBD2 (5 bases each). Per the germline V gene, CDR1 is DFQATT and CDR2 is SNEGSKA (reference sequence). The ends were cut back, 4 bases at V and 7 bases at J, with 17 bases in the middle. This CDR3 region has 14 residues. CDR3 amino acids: CSAKRAKGRNEQFF. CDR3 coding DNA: TGCAGTGCTAAAAGGGCAAAGGGACGGAATGAGCAGTTCTTC.

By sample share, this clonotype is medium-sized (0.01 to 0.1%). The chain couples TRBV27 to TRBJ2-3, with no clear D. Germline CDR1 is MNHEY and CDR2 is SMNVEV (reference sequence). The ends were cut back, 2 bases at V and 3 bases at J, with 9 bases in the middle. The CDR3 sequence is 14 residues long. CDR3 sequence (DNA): TGTGCCAGCAGTTTAGCCAGGTGGACAGATACGCAGTATTTT. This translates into CASSLARWTDTQYF.

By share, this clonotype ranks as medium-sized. The CDR3 region is CSARGTSGRASGTDTQYF. For the CDR3, the DNA is TGCAGTGCTAGAGGGACTAGCGGGAGGGCCTCTGGTACAGATACGCAGTATTTT. The J gene is TRBJ2-3, the V gene TRBV20-1; 15 nucleotides line up with TRBD2. The CDR3 is 18 residues long. The J segment lost 3 bases and the V segment lost 1 base, leaving 8 bases of the junction unmatched. The germline V gene has CDR1 DFQATT and CDR2 SNEGSKA (reference sequence).

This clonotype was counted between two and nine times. The CDR3 is CASSRTGVGANVLTF. CDR3 DNA: TGTGCCAGCTCACGGACAGGGGTCGGGGCCAACGTCCTGACTTTC. This chain connects TRBV18 to TRBJ2-6; the match to TRBD1 covers 9 bases. Trimming took 4 bases from V and 4 from J; bases not matched to a gene: 2. Germline lookup yields CDR1 KGHSH and CDR2 LQKENI. This CDR3 region has 15 residues.

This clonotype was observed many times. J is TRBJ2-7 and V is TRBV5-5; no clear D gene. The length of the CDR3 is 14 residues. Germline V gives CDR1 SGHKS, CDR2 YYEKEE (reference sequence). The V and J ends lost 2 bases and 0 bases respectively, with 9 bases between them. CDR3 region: CASSFGPDSYEQYF. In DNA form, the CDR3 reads TGTGCCAGCAGCTTTGGGCCTGACTCCTACGAGCAGTACTTC. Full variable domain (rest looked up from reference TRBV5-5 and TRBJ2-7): DAGVTQSPTHLIKTRGQQVTLRCSPISGHKSVSWYQQVLGQGPQFIFQYYEKEERGRGNFPDRFSARQFPNYSSELNVNALLLGDSALYLCASSFGPDSYEQYFGPGTRLTVT.

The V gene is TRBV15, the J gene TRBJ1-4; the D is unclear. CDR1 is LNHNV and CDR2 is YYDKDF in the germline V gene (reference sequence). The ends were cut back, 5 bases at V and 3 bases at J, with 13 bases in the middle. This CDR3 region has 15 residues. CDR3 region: CATSVEIAANEKLFF. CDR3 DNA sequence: TGTGCCACCAGCGTCGAAATAGCGGCTAATGAAAAACTGTTTTTT. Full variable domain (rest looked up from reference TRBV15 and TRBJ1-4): DAMVIQNPRYQVTQFGKPVTLSCSQTLNHNVMYWYQQKSSQAPKLLFHYYDKDFNNEADTPDNFQSRRPNTSFCFLDIRSPGLGDTAMYLCATSVEIAANEKLFFGSGTQLSVL.

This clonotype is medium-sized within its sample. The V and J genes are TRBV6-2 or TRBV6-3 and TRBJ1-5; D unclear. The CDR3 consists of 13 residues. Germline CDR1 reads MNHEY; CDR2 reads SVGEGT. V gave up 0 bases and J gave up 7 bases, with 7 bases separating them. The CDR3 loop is CASSYSAQQPQHF. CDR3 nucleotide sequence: TGTGCCAGCAGTTACTCAGCCCAGCAGCCCCAGCATTTT.

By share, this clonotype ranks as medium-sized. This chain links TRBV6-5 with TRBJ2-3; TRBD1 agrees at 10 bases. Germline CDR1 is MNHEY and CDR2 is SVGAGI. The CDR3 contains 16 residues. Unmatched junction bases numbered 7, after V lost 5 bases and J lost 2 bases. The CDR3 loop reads CASSGDRGVPTDTQYF. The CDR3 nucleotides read TGTGCCAGCAGTGGGGACAGGGGCGTCCCCACAGATACGCAGTATTTT.

CDR3 DNA sequence: TGCAGCGGGCTAACAGGGGGCAGAGATACGCAGTATTTT. This sequence encodes CSGLTGGRDTQYF. J is TRBJ2-3 and V is TRBV29-1; 9 bases match TRBD1. The CDR3 covers 13 residues. The J segment lost 5 bases and the V segment lost 7 bases, leaving 7 bases of the junction unmatched. The germline gives CDR1 SQVTM, CDR2 ANQGSEA.

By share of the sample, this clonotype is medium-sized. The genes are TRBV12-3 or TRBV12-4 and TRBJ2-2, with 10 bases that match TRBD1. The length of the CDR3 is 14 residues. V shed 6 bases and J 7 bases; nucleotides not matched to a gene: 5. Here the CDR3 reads CASRTGGAGGELFF. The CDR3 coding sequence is TGTGCCAGCAGGACAGGGGGCGCGGGCGGGGAGCTGTTTTTT.

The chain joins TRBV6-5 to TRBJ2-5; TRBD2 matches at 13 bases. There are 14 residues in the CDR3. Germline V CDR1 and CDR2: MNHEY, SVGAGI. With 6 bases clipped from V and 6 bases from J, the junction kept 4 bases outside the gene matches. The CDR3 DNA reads TGTGCCAGCAGGCCGGGACTAGCGGGACAGACCCAGTACTTC. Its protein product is CASRPGLAGQTQYF.

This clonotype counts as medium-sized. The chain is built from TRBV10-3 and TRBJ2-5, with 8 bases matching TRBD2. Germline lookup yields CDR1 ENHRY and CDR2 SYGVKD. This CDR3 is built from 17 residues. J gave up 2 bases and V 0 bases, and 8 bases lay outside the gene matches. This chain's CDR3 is CAISESAGGSLQETQYF. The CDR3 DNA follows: TGTGCCATCAGTGAGTCGGCGGGAGGCTCCCTACAAGAGACCCAGTACTTC.

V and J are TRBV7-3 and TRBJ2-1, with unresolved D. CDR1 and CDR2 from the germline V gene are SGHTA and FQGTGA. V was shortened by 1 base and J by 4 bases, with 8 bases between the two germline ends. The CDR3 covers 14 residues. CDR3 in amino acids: CASSLNLGYNEQFF. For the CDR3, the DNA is TGTGCCAGCAGCTTAAATCTGGGATACAATGAGCAGTTCTTC.